A selection of T cell receptor beta chains follows, all from one sample in a study of cytomegalovirus exposure and HLA in healthy donors. The table came from immunoSEQ multiplex PCR; TCRdb's copy has only in-frame clones and leaves some out. This sample carries 85,000 to 100,000 clones, roughly 67% of them seen once, and the ten largest clones take around 2%. The source material was PBMCs. The receptor source for this set is a human donor in good health. The conserved cysteine and the conserved F or W are not part of the CDR3 here. Some rows have no size entry. The others give once, few or many, or a class for an expanded clone.

j_call	clone_size	v_call	cdr3_aa
TRBJ2-1	.	TRBV18	ASSPARGQQF
TRBJ1-1	.	TRBV18	ASSPRDRGSRMNTEAF
TRBJ1-6	few	TRBV18	ASSPPGAGLNSPLH
TRBJ2-5	.	TRBV5-4	ASSLGQGNQETQY
TRBJ2-5	.	TRBV19	ASSIGTGTTQY
TRBJ2-1	few	TRBV4-1	ASSKGVGMNIVSYNEQF
TRBJ1-2	.	TRBV7-2	ASSLASNPGQGRYGYT
TRBJ2-3	few	TRBV10-3	AIAPAGGGLADTQY
TRBJ2-5	.	TRBV5-6	ASSPGTEALQGTQY
TRBJ1-5	.	TRBV18	ASSPTTGSSQPQH
TRBJ1-4	.	TRBV6-4	ASSETGTTNEKLF
TRBJ2-6	.	TRBV7-3	ASRLQGSGANVLT
TRBJ1-1	.	TRBV5-1	ASSPAVGNTEAF
TRBJ1-2	.	TRBV29-1	SVERQSLYGYT
TRBJ2-3	few	TRBV4-1	ASSQAFRLAGGPSTDTQY
TRBJ2-1	.	TRBV9	ASSAPRDKYNEQF
TRBJ2-2	few	TRBV5-1	ASSIQNTGELF